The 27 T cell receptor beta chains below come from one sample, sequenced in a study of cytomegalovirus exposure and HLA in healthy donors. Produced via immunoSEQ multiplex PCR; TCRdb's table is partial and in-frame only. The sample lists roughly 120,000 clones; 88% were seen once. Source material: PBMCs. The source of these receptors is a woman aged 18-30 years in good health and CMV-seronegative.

CDR3 amino acids: CAWDRLSPGNTIYF. The CDR3, as DNA: TGTGCCTGGGACAGGTTATCTCCTGGAAACACCATATATTTT. The chain employs TRBV30 and TRBJ1-3, with a possible D match to TRBD1 (6 bases). Per germline, CDR1 GTSNPN and CDR2 SVGIG (reference sequence). The CDR3 covers 14 residues. Deletions cut 5 bases from V and 2 bases from J, with 13 bases between. The complete variable domain, with remaining parts taken from reference TRBV30 and TRBJ1-3, reads SQTIHQWPATLVQPVGSPLSLECTVEGTSNPNLYWYRQAAGRGLQLLFYSVGIGQISSEVPQNLSASRPQDRQFILSSKKLLLSDSGFYLCAWDRLSPGNTIYFGEGSWLTVV.

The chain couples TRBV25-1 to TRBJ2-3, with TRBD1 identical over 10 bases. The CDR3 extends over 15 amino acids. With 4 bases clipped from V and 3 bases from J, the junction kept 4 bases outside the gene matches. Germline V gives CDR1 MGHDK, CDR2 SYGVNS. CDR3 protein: CASSARDRGTDTQYF. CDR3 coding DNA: TGTGCCAGCAGTGCCCGGGACAGGGGAACAGATACGCAGTATTTT.

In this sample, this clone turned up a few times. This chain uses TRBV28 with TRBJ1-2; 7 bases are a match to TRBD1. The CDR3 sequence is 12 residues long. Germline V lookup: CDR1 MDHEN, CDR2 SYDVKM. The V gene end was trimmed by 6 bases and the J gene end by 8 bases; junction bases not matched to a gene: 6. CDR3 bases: TGTGCCAGCAGCTCCAGGGGGGACGGCTACACCTTC. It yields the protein CASSSRGDGYTF.

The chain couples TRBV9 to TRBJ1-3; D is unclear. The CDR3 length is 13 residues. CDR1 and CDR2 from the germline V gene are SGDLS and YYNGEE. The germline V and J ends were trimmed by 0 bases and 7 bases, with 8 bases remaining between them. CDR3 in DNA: TGTGCCAGCAGCGTAGCAGGAGGGAACACCATATATTTT. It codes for CASSVAGGNTIYF.

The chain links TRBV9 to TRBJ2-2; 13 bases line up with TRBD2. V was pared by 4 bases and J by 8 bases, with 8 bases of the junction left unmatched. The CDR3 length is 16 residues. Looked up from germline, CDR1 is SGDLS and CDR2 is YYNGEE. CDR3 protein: CASSLRTSGSGGELFF. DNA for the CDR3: TGTGCCAGCAGCCTCCGGACTAGCGGGAGTGGGGGGGAGCTGTTTTTT.

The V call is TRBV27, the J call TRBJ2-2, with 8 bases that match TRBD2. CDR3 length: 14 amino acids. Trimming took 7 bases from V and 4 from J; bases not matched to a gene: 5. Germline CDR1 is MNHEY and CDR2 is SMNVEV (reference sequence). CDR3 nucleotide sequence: TGTGCCAGCAAATCGGGGGGGACCACCGGGGAGCTGTTTTTT. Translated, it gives CASKSGGTTGELFF.

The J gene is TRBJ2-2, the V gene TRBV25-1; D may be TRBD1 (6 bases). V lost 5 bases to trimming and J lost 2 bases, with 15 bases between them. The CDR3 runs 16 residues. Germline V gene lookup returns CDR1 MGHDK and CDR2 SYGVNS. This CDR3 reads CASSFPGQTNTGELFF. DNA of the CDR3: TGTGCCAGCAGTTTCCCCGGACAGACCAACACCGGGGAGCTGTTTTTT.

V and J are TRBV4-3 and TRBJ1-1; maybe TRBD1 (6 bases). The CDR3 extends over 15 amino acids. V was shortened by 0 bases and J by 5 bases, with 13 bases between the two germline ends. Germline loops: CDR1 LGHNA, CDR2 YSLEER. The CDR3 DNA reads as TGCGCCAGCAGCCAAGATGTGAGAGGACAGACTGAAGCTTTCTTT. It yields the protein CASSQDVRGQTEAFF.

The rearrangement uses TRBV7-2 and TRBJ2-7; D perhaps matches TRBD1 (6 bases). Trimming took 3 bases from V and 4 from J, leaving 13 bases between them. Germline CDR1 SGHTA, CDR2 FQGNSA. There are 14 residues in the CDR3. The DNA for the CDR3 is TGTGCCAGCAGCTTTAGCACAGGGAAGTACGAGCAGTACTTC. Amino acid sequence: CASSFSTGKYEQYF.

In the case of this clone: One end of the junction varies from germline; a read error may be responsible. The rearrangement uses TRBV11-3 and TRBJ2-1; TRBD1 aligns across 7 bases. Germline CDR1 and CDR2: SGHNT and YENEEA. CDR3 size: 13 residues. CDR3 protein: CASSVDRDNEQFF. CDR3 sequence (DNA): TGTGCCAGCAGCGTAGACAGGGACAATGAGCAGTTCTTC.

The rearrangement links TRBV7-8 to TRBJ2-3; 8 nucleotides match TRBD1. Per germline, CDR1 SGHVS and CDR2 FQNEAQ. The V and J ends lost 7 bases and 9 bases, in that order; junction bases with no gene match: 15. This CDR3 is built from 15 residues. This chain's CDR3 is CASTYWTGRSGTQYF. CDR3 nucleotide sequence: TGTGCCAGCACCTACTGGACAGGGAGGTCAGGGACGCAGTATTTT.

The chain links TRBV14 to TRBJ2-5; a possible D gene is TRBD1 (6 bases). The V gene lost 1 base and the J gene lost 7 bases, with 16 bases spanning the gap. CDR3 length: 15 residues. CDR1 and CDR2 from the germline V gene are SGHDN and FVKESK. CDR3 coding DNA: TGTGCCAGCAGCCAAGTTTGGGGGCCCAGAACGACCCAGTACTTC. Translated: CASSQVWGPRTTQYF.

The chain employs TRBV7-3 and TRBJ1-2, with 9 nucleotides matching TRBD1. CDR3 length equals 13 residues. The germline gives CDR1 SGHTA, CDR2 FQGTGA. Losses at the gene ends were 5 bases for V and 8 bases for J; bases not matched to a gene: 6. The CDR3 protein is CASSNTGGRGYTF. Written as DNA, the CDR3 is TGTGCCAGCAGCAATACAGGGGGCCGAGGCTACACCTTC.

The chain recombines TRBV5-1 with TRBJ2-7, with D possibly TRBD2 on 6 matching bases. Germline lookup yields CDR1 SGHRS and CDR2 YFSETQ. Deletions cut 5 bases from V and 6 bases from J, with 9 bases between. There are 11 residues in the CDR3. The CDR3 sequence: CASRRGSEQYF. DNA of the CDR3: TGCGCCAGCAGGCGGGGATCCGAGCAGTACTTC.

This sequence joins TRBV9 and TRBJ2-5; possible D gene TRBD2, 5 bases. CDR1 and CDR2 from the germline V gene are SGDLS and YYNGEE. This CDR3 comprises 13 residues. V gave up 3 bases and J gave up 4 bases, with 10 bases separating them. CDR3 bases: TGTGCCAGCAGCGCGTTTGCGGGAGAGACCCAGTACTTC. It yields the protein CASSAFAGETQYF. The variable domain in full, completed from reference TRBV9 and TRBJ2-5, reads DSGVTQTPKHLITATGQRVTLRCSPRSGDLSVYWYQQSLDQGLQFLIQYYNGEERAKGNILERFSAQQFPDLHSELNLSSLELGDSALYFCASSAFAGETQYFGPGTRLLVL.

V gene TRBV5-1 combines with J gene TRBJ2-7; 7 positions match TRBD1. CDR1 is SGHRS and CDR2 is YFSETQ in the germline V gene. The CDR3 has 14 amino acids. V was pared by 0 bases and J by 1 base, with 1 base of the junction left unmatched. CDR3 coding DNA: TGCGCCAGCAGCTTGGGGGACAGTTCCTACGAGCAGTACTTC. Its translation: CASSLGDSSYEQYF.

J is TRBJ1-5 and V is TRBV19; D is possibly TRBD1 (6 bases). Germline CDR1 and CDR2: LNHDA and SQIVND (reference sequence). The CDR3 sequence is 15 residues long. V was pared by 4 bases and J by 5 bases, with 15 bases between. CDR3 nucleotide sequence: TGTGCCAGTAGTACTACCTGGGACACTTATCAGCCCCAGCATTTT. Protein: CASSTTWDTYQPQHF.

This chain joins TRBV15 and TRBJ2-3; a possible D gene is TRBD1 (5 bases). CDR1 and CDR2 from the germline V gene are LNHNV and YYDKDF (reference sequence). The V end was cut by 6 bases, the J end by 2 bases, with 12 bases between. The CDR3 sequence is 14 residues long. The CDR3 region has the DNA TGTGCCACCAGGAAGTCAGGGCTCACAGATACGCAGTATTTT. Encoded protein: CATRKSGLTDTQYF.

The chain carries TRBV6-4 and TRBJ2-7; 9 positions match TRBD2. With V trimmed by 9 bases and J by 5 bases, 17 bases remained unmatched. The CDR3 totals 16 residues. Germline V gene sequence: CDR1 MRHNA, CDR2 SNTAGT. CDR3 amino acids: CARGGPSGVSGDEQYF. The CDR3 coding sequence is TGTGCCAGGGGGGGGCCTAGCGGGGTCAGCGGGGACGAGCAGTACTTC.

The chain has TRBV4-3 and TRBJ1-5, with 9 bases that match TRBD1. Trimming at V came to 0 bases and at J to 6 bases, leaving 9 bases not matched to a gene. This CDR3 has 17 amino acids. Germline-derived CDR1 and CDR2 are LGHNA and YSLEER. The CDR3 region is CASSQDLAGTGSQPQHF. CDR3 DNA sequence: TGCGCCAGCAGCCAAGATCTCGCTGGGACAGGGAGTCAGCCCCAGCATTTT.

For the CDR3, the DNA is TGTGCCAGCAGCTCGATTAGCGGGGGGGTCCTCTCTGGGGCCAACGTCCTGACTTTC. This encodes CASSSISGGVLSGANVLTF. The rearrangement uses TRBV11-2 and TRBJ2-6, with 11 bases lining up with TRBD2. CDR1 and CDR2 (germline): SGHAT, FQNNGV. The CDR3 contains 19 residues. V lost 4 bases and J lost 0; bases outside the gene matches: 8. The full variable domain, with the rest looked up from reference TRBV11-2 and TRBJ2-6, is EAGVAQSPRYKIIEKRQSVAFWCNPISGHATLYWYQQILGQGPKLLIQFQNNGVVDDSQLPKDRFSAERLKGVDSTLKIQPAKLEDSAVYLCASSSISGGVLSGANVLTFGAGSRLTVL.

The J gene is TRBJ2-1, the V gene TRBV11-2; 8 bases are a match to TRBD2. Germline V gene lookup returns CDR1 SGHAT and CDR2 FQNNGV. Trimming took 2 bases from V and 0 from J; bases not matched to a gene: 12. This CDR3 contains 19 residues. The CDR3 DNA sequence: TGTGCCAGCAGCTTAAGTTGGTCTAGCGGGCTCAGCTCCTACAATGAGCAGTTCTTC. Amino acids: CASSLSWSSGLSSYNEQFF.

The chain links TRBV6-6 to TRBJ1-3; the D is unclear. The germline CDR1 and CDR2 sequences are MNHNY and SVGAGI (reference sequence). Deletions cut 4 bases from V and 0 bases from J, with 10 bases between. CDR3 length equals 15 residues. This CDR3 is CASSWRRGSGNTIYF. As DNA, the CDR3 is TGTGCCAGCAGTTGGAGACGGGGCTCTGGAAACACCATATATTTT.

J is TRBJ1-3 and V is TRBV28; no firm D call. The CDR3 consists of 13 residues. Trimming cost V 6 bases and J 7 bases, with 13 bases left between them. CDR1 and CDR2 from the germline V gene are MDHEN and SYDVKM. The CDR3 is CASSGWEGNTIYF. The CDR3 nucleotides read TGTGCCAGCAGCGGATGGGAGGGTAACACCATATATTTT.

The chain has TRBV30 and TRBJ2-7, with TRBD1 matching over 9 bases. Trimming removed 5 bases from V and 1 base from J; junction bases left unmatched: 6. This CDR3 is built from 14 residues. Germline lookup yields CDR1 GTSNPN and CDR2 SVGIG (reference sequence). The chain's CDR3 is CAWGTGTLSYEQYF. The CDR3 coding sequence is TGTGCCTGGGGGACAGGGACCCTTTCCTACGAGCAGTACTTC. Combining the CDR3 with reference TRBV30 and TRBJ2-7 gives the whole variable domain SQTIHQWPATLVQPVGSPLSLECTVEGTSNPNLYWYRQAAGRGLQLLFYSVGIGQISSEVPQNLSASRPQDRQFILSSKKLLLSDSGFYLCAWGTGTLSYEQYFGPGTRLTVT.

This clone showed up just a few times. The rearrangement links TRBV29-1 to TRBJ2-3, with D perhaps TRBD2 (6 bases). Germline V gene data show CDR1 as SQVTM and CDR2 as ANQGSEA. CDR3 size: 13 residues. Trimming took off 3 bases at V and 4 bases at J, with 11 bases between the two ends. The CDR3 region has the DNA TGCAGCGTTGATAGGAGGGGCGCAGATACGCAGTATTTT. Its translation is CSVDRRGADTQYF.

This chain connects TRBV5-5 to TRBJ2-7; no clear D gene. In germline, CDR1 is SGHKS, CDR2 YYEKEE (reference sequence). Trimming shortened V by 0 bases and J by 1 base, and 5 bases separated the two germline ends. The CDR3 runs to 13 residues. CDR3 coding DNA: TGTGCCAGCAGCTTGGGCAGTTCCTACGAGCAGTACTTC. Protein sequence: CASSLGSSYEQYF.